Sequencing of this T cell receptor beta chain was carried out in a study of vaccination and CD4 T cells after COVID-19. Turning to the study itself: Median time from COVID diagnosis to post-COVID sampling was roughly 100 days (35 to 161).

Treatment defined: approximately nine-day PBMC culture with coronavirus spike peptide pools or control peptides (ViraFEST assay). Worth noting for this clonotype: The target antigen is unknown.

The CDR3 is 14 residues long. The germline CDR1 and CDR2 sequences are SGHTA and FQGNSA. Between the trimmed V and J ends, which lost 1 base and 5 bases, there was a span of 11 bases. Sequencing of DNA taken from cultured CD4+ T cells relied on the Oncomine TCR Beta short-read assay. The genomic DNA was obtained from cultured CD4+ T cells by extraction with the QIAamp micro DNA kit. TCRdb called the PCR reads again in MiXCR, with one record for every CDR3 protein. Among roughly 14,000 distinct CDR3 sequences listed, roughly 36% were seen once. The sequenced sample was cultured CD4+ T cells from blood. The V call is TRBV7-2, the J call TRBJ2-5; possibly TRBD2 for D (6 bases). The source is a human donor with COVID-19. The CDR3: CASSLVWGDETQYF. In DNA, the CDR3 is TGTGCCAGCAGCTTAGTTTGGGGGGATGAGACCCAGTACTTC.